This T cell receptor beta chain was identified during a study of blood T cell repertoires in COVID-19. At the level of the study: Italy, Spain and the United States were the sources of the convalescent and acute COVID-19 samples.

Sequencing was performed with immunoSEQ multiplex PCR; in TCRdb, only in-frame clones are kept and a portion is missing. The table includes roughly 300,000 clones, less than 90% detected once. In germline, CDR1 is SGDLS, CDR2 YYNGEE. The J segment lost 6 bases and the V segment lost 0 bases, leaving 9 bases of the junction unmatched. There are 17 residues in the CDR3. Participant ages covered 18 to 89 years across about two dozen US areas. Which cohort a participant joined came from the clinical history participants gave. Recovered participants had two consecutive negative NP/OP PCR tests, healthcare professional clearance, or symptom resolution.

Sequences were obtained from PBMCs or T cells enriched from blood (not recorded which). The receptor was isolated from a woman aged 25 to 39 who had recovered from COVID-19. The rearrangement uses TRBV9 and TRBJ2-3; TRBD1 agrees at 11 bases. This chain's CDR3 is CASSVESGQGARDTQYF. CDR3 bases: TGTGCCAGCAGCGTAGAGTCCGGACAGGGGGCAAGGGATACGCAGTATTTT.